The clone carrying this TCR delta chain was counted a few times. Antigen specificity is unknown. The data derive from a study of Vδ1+ human thymocytes. Germline CDR1 reads TSWWSYY; CDR2 reads QGS. The germline V and J ends were trimmed by 0 bases and 1 base, with 12 bases remaining between them. The CDR3 has 16 residues. RNA was extracted from the cells and then reverse transcribed. CDR3 amplicons came from multiplex PCR with pooled V-gene forward and constant-region reverse primers. With CATT, TCRdb re-called clones from the multiplex PCR reads. The data contain about 55,000 delta-chain clones, 15% of them seen just once; the ten biggest clones take up roughly 0.5%. Study-level findings and limits: Thymic TRG and TRD repertoires appeared highly polyclonal.

Sequenced material: Vdelta1+ gamma-delta thymocytes from the thymus. Subset here: FACS-sorted CD3+ TCRalphabeta- TCRVdelta1+ TCRVdelta2- thymocytes. The receptor's source is a boy younger than two who had congenital heart surgery. The gene calls are TRDV1 and TRDJ1; D tentatively reads TRDD2 or TRDD3 (5 bases each). The DNA for the CDR3 is TGTGCTCTTGGGGAACTTTCCTTGGGGTTCACCGATAAACTCATCTTT. Translation gives CALGELSLGFTDKLIF.